This TCR beta chain is from a study of spatial heterogeneity in lung cancer. From germline, CDR1 is SGHRS and CDR2 YFSETQ. J lost 2 bases, V lost 4 bases, and 5 bases had no gene match. The CDR3 is 14 residues long. Time point: sample taken at primary tumor resection. Study conclusions and caveats: Expanded alpha and beta TCR counts within tumors tracked tumor mutation counts.

TCRdb independently ran MiXCR on the 5' RACE reads; one entry per CDR3 protein. Of approximately 2,500 distinct CDR3 sequences listed, approximately 20% are singletons. This clonotype turned up a few times. The antigen is undetermined. The receptor comes from a male donor with early-stage non-small cell lung cancer. The material was lung tumor tissue, obtained at surgery. The chain combines TRBV5-1 with TRBJ2-5; 7 bases map to TRBD2. DNA for the CDR3: TGCGCCAGCAGCCTGTCGGGGGGACAAGAGACCCAGTACTTC. It specifies CASSLSGGQETQYF.